These 18 T cell receptor beta chains came from one sample sequenced in a study of vaccination and CD4 T cells after COVID-19. These TCRs' antigens remain unknown. The Oncomine TCR Beta short-read assay generated sequence data from the DNA of cultured CD4+ T cells. TCRdb re-called the PCR reads with MiXCR, one entry per CDR3 protein. Of roughly 3,800 distinct CDR3 sequences listed, 19% are singletons. Noted treatment: approximately nine-day PBMC culture with coronavirus spike peptide pools or control peptides (ViraFEST assay). The specimen sequenced was CD4+ T cells from blood, cultured in vitro. The receptors derive from a human donor who had recovered from COVID-19.

As for this clonotype: A much larger clone is a single base away; this may be a read error. The chain is built from TRBV14 and TRBJ1-1, with D possibly being TRBD1 (5 bases). From germline, CDR1 is SGHDN and CDR2 FVKESK. CDR3 length equals 13 residues. The DNA for the CDR3 is TGTGCCAGCAGCCTCACAGGTCCCACTAAAGCTTTCTTT. The encoded protein is CASSLTGPTKAFF. Drawing the rest from reference TRBV14 and TRBJ1-1, the complete variable domain is EAGVTQFPSHSVIEKGQTVTLRCDPISGHDNLYWYRRVMGKEIKFLLHFVKESKQDESGMPNNRFLAERTGGTYSTLKVQPAELEDSGVYFCASSLTGPTKAFFGQGTRLTVV.

The chain links TRBV7-9 to TRBJ1-4; D gene ambiguous. This CDR3 region has 15 residues. CDR1 is SEHNR, CDR2 FQNEAQ, per germline (reference sequence). Between the trimmed V and J ends, which lost 2 bases and 7 bases, there was a span of 14 bases. The chain's CDR3 is CASSLMSPSGEKLFF. The CDR3 region has the DNA TGTGCCAGCAGCTTAATGTCCCCGAGTGGTGAAAAACTGTTTTTT.

Concerning this clonotype itself: A much more abundant neighbour one base away suggests this may be a read error. This chain connects TRBV27 to TRBJ1-1; a possible D gene is TRBD1 (6 bases). This CDR3 has 15 amino acids. CDR1 is MNHEY and CDR2 is SMNVEV in the germline V gene (reference sequence). Written as DNA, the CDR3 is TGTGCCAGCAGGGCCCCGGTGGGGGGCTGGACTGGAGCTTTCTTT. This sequence encodes CASRAPVGGWTGAFF.

The chain joins TRBV4-1 to TRBJ1-1, with D hard to call. The germline gives CDR1 MGHRA, CDR2 YSYEKL. The CDR3 is 15 amino acids. Trimming pared 0 bases from V and 0 bases from J, leaving 8 bases between. The CDR3 reads CASSQEGTVNTEAFF. CDR3 bases: TGCGCCAGCAGCCAAGAAGGAACAGTGAACACTGAAGCTTTCTTT.

This clonotype occurred a few times. The V gene is TRBV10-2, the J gene TRBJ1-2; D is unresolved. Germline values: CDR1 WSHSY, CDR2 SAAADI. The CDR3 consists of 14 residues. The V end lost 6 bases, the J end lost 8 bases, and 19 bases lay between the germline ends. As DNA, the CDR3 is TGCGCCAGCAGCTCCCCCCCGGGAGAGCACGGCTACACCTTC. It is translated as CASSSPPGEHGYTF.

This clonotype was detected only a few times. This chain uses TRBV5-1 with TRBJ1-6; TRBD1 might be the D (5 bases). This CDR3 region has 14 residues. The V end was cut by 5 bases, the J end by 9 bases, with 15 bases between. The V gene's germline CDR1 is SGHRS and CDR2 YFSETQ. The CDR3 DNA follows: TGCGCCAGCAGGACCGGGACGGGTTCTTCACCCCTCCACTTT. This codes for CASRTGTGSSPLHF.

This clonotype is termed medium-sized (0.01 to 0.1%). CDR3 protein: CASIIRTAYGYTF. The CDR3, as DNA: TGTGCCAGCATTATTCGGACAGCCTATGGCTACACCTTC. This chain uses TRBV2 with TRBJ1-2, with a tentative D call TRBD1 (6 bases). Trimming took off 7 bases at V and 4 bases at J, with 13 bases between the two ends. The CDR3 is 13 residues long. CDR1 is SNHLY, CDR2 FYNNEI, per germline. The variable domain in full, with the rest retrieved from reference TRBV2 and TRBJ1-2, is EPEVTQTPSHQVTQMGQEVILRCVPISNHLYFYWYRQILGQKVEFLVSFYNNEISEKSEIFDDQFSVERPDGSNFTLKIRSTKLEDSAMYFCASIIRTAYGYTFGSGTRLTVV.

The genes are TRBV28 and TRBJ1-2, with D unclear. Per the germline V gene, CDR1 is MDHEN and CDR2 is SYDVKM. The CDR3 spans 12 residues. V was trimmed by 4 bases and J by 7 bases, leaving 10 bases between them. For the CDR3, the DNA is TGTGCCAGCAGTTCGAAGACGTTTGGCTACACCTTC. Encoded protein: CASSSKTFGYTF.

This clonotype turned up a few times. This rearrangement joins TRBV27 to TRBJ2-1, with 8 bases matching TRBD1. The CDR3 is made up of 17 amino acids. V dropped 5 bases and J dropped 1; count of bases not matched to a gene: 10. The germline V gene has CDR1 MNHEY and CDR2 SMNVEV (reference sequence). The CDR3 nucleotides are TGTGCCAGCAGTGAGGGGAGGACAGGGAGGTCCTACAATGAGCAGTTCTTC. Encoded protein: CASSEGRTGRSYNEQFF.

By share, this clonotype ranks as medium-sized (0.01 to 0.1%). The gene calls are TRBV6-1 and TRBJ1-6; 11 bases agree with TRBD1. J was trimmed by 9 bases and V by 8 bases; bases with no gene match: 12. This CDR3 has 16 amino acids. Germline-derived CDR1 and CDR2 are MNHNS and SASEGT. CDR3 DNA: TGTGCCAGCGTAACCCGGGACAGGGGGTTCGGTTCACCCCTCCACTTT. Translating it yields CASVTRDRGFGSPLHF.

This clonotype is large within its sample. The V call is TRBV27, the J call TRBJ1-5; no definite D call. CDR1 is MNHEY and CDR2 is SMNVEV in the germline V gene (reference sequence). Trimming shortened V by 5 bases and J by 1 base, and 9 bases separated the two germline ends. The length of the CDR3 is 14 residues. CDR3 region: CASSLGWSNQPQHF. The CDR3 nucleotides read TGTGCCAGCAGTCTGGGATGGAGCAATCAGCCCCAGCATTTT.

The genes are TRBV15 and TRBJ2-5; D unresolved. Germline CDR1 LNHNV, CDR2 YYDKDF (reference sequence). V was shortened by 0 bases and J by 5 bases, with 7 bases between the two germline ends. The CDR3 totals 13 residues. The CDR3 region is CATSRDIGETQYF. The DNA of the CDR3 is TGTGCCACCAGCAGAGATATCGGGGAGACCCAGTACTTC.

This clonotype was detected only a few times. The chain combines TRBV2 with TRBJ1-2, with 8 bases matching TRBD1. With V trimmed by 9 bases and J by 2 bases, 2 bases remained unmatched. This CDR3 is built from 12 residues. The germline V gene has CDR1 SNHLY and CDR2 FYNNEI. Here the CDR3 DNA reads TGTGCCAGACGGACAGGGAACTATGGCTACACCTTC. It codes for CARRTGNYGYTF.

By share of the sample, this clonotype is medium-sized. The chain has TRBV20-1 and TRBJ2-3, with 8 bases that match TRBD2. The V segment lost 5 bases and the J segment 2 bases; nucleotides outside the gene matches: 6. The CDR3 loop spans 14 amino acids. CDR1 and CDR2 (germline): DFQATT, SNEGSKA (reference sequence). Written as DNA, the CDR3 is TGCAGTGCTCTCAGCGGGGGAATCACAGATACGCAGTATTTT. Protein product: CSALSGGITDTQYF.

The chain recombines TRBV5-1 with TRBJ2-2; D perhaps matches TRBD1 (6 bases). The CDR3 is 16 residues long. Germline V gene lookup returns CDR1 SGHRS and CDR2 YFSETQ. Trimming took 6 bases from V and 1 from J, leaving 16 bases between them. CDR3 coding DNA: TGCGCCAGCACCCCGAGGAGCAGGGGGAACACCGGGGAGCTGTTTTTT. Protein sequence: CASTPRSRGNTGELFF.

V usage is TRBV3-1 and J usage is TRBJ2-1; D may be TRBD2 (6 bases). Germline assignment: CDR1 LGHDT and CDR2 YNNKEL (reference sequence). The V gene lost 6 bases and the J gene lost 6 bases, with 18 bases spanning the gap. CDR3 size: 15 residues. CDR3 bases: TGTGCCAGCAGTTTCGCCTGGGGGGAAACCAATGAGCAGTTCTTC. Protein product: CASSFAWGETNEQFF.

On this clonotype itself: A much larger clonotype is one base distant, so this may be a read error. V usage is TRBV7-9 and J usage is TRBJ1-1; D possibly corresponds to TRBD1 (5 bases). Per the germline V gene, CDR1 is SEHNR and CDR2 is FQNEAQ (reference sequence). CDR3 length: 15 residues. The chain's CDR3 is CTSSAPTEGTTEAFF. CDR3 DNA sequence: TGTACCAGCAGCGCACCTACAGAGGGGACCACTGAAGCTTTCTTT.

The chain recombines TRBV29-1 with TRBJ1-2; D is perhaps TRBD1 (5 bases). The CDR3 spans 14 residues. The germline V gene has CDR1 SQVTM and CDR2 ANQGSEA. V was clipped by 6 bases and J by 4 bases, with 18 bases between them. The chain's CDR3 is CSVRDWDGLYGYTF. For the CDR3, the DNA is TGCAGCGTACGTGATTGGGACGGTCTCTATGGCTACACCTTC.